The entry that follows covers one TCR beta chain sequence. The antigen remains unidentified. Other nucleotide sequences in the sample specify the same CDR3. The data are from a study of shared clonotypes between healthy human individuals. Regarding the study as a whole: For naive CD4 cells, approximately 5% of clonotypes were shared across four donors. Estimated richness was generally greater in naive than memory subsets.

Trimming took 1 base from V and 7 from J; bases not matched to a gene: 1. Germline values: CDR1 SEHNR, CDR2 FQNEAQ (reference sequence). CDR3 length equals 14 residues. CD45RO-negative, CCR7-positively selected cells formed the naive CD8 fraction, excluding terminally differentiated effector memory CD45RA+ cells. Sorted-subset replicate PCRs used 200 ng of genomic DNA. This amount corresponded to about 30,000 T cell genomes. TCRdb's table, derived via immunoSEQ multiplex PCR, lists solely in-frame clones and lacks some. This table has about 2 million clones, about 95% appearing once. The specimen was naive CD8+ T cells sorted from blood. This receptor was identified in a young man in good health. The chain recombines TRBV7-9 with TRBJ2-2, with TRBD1 identical over 9 bases. The CDR3 DNA follows: TGTGCCAGCAGCTTAGGACAGGGGGACGGGGAGCTGTTTTTT. It is translated as CASSLGQGDGELFF.